The T cell receptor beta chain described here comes from a study of T-cell memory formation after mild COVID-19. TCRdb re-derived calls from the 5' RACE reads in MiXCR, one entry per CDR3 protein. The table has 360,000 or so distinct CDR3 sequences, 25% to 30% seen once. With V trimmed by 1 base and J by 3 bases, 7 bases remained unmatched. In germline, CDR1 is SGHRS, CDR2 YFSETQ. CDR3 size: 16 residues. The receptor was derived from an adult woman who had mild COVID-19 (a few samples of this study predate the infection). Cell type and time point are not known. The chain employs TRBV5-1 and TRBJ2-3; the match to TRBD1 covers 8 bases. The sample was PBMCs or a T cell subset sorted from them (not recorded which). DNA of the CDR3: TGCGCCAGCAGCTTGTTTGTGGGACAGGTGACAGATACGCAGTATTTT. Its protein is CASSLFVGQVTDTQYF.